This TCR beta chain was identified in a study of CD8+CD57+ T cells in acquired aplastic anemia. Study in general: The DNA of sorted CD4+ and CD8+ cells averaged 3.2 ug.

TCR beta VDJ and CDR3 profiling used genomic DNA as template. TCRdb analysed the reads with MiXCR anew, one entry per CDR3 protein. The sample consists of 250,000 to 350,000 distinct CDR3 sequences, roughly 50% of them appearing once. Per the germline V gene, CDR1 is KGHDR and CDR2 is SFDVKD. Trimming stripped 4 bases from V and 5 bases from J, with 10 bases between. This CDR3 is built from 13 residues. Study outcomes and limitations: Patients and controls shared twenty-nine CD8+ CDR3 sequences. Controls and patients did not differ significantly in CD8+ Simpson's diversity.

A word on this clonotype: Its antigen is currently unknown.

Sequencing was performed on sorted CD4+, CD8+, or CD8+CD57+ T cells (not recorded which) from PBMCs. The V call is TRBV24-1, the J call TRBJ1-2, with a possible D match to TRBD1 (5 bases). The receptor was derived from a human donor with severe aplastic anemia or a healthy control (not recorded which). This CDR3 is CATSEGEEYGYTF. Here the CDR3 DNA reads TGTGCCACCAGTGAAGGGGAAGAGTATGGCTACACCTTC.